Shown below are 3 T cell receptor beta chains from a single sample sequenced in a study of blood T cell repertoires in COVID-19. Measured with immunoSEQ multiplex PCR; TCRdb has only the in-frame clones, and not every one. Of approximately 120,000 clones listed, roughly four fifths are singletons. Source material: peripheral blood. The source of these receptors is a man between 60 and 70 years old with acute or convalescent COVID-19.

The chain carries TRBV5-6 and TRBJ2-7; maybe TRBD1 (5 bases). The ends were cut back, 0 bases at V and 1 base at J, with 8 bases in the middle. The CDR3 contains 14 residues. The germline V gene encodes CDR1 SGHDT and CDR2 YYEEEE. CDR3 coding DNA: TGTGCCAGCAGCTTGGACGGACATTCCTACGAGCAGTACTTC. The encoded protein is CASSLDGHSYEQYF.

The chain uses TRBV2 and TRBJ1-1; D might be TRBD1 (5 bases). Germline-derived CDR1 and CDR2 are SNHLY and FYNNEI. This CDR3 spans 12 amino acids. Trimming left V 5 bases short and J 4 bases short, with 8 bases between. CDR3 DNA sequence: TGTGCCAGCAGTTCAGGGTTCACTGAAGCTTTCTTT. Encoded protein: CASSSGFTEAFF.

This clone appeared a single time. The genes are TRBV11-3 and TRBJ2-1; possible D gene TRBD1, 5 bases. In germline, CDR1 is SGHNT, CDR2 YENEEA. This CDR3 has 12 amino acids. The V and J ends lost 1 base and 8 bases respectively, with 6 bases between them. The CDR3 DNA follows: TGTGCCAGCAGCTTAGTAGGGGATGAGCAGTTCTTC. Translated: CASSLVGDEQFF.